A selection of T cell receptor beta chains follows, all from one sample in a study of blood T cell repertoires in COVID-19. Some clones are missing from TCRdb's copy, which holds only in-frame ones; the method was immunoSEQ multiplex PCR. The sample gives about 250,000 clones, approximately 89% of which show up once; under 2% is in the top ten. Sequenced sample: peripheral blood. Receptors were obtained from a woman aged 55-70 years who had recovered from COVID-19. Each CDR3 is given with its conserved first and last residue. Each record gives: V gene, D gene, clone size, J gene, CDR3 DNA, CDR3 protein. The D gene is left open where the match is weak. Rows may omit the clone size; those that give it use once, few, many or a size class.

v_gene: TRBV2; d_gene: -; abundance: -; j_gene: TRBJ1-2; CDR3nt: TGTGCCAGCAGTGAAGGGCAGAACTATGGCTACACCTTC; CDR3aa: CASSEGQNYGYTF
v_gene: TRBV28; d_gene: TRBD1; abundance: -; j_gene: TRBJ2-1; CDR3nt: TGTGCCAGCAGTGACCCCTCAGGGGGCAAGAATGAGCAGTTCTTC; CDR3aa: CASSDPSGGKNEQFF
v_gene: TRBV2; d_gene: -; abundance: -; j_gene: TRBJ1-5; CDR3nt: TGTGCCAGCAAAATCCACTTCTATAGCAATCAGCCCCAGCATTTT; CDR3aa: CASKIHFYSNQPQHF
v_gene: TRBV29-1; d_gene: TRBD2; abundance: -; j_gene: TRBJ2-1; CDR3nt: TGCAGCGTTGCTCCCGCTAGCGGGGGCTACAATGAGCAGTTCTTC; CDR3aa: CSVAPASGGYNEQFF
v_gene: TRBV28; d_gene: -; abundance: -; j_gene: TRBJ2-7; CDR3nt: TGTGCCAGCAGCTCAGGGGCGGGCACCTACGAGCAGTACTTC; CDR3aa: CASSSGAGTYEQYF
v_gene: TRBV7-9; d_gene: -; abundance: -; j_gene: TRBJ2-1; CDR3nt: TGTGCCAGCAGCTGGCGGGCCTCAGACTACAATGAGCAGTTCTTC; CDR3aa: CASSWRASDYNEQFF
v_gene: TRBV2; d_gene: -; abundance: -; j_gene: TRBJ2-3; CDR3nt: TGTGCCAGCGCGATAGGTAGGGGGACAGATACGCAGTATTTT; CDR3aa: CASAIGRGTDTQYF
v_gene: TRBV19; d_gene: TRBD2; abundance: -; j_gene: TRBJ2-5; CDR3nt: TGTGCCAGTAGTATAGGCGCGGGGGGTTCGCAAGAGACCCAGTACTTC; CDR3aa: CASSIGAGGSQETQYF
v_gene: TRBV6-1; d_gene: TRBD1; abundance: -; j_gene: TRBJ1-2; CDR3nt: TGTGCCAGCAGTGACAGGGGGCTTATGGGCTATGGCTACACCTTC; CDR3aa: CASSDRGLMGYGYTF
v_gene: TRBV19; d_gene: -; abundance: -; j_gene: TRBJ1-6; CDR3nt: TGTGCCAGTAGTATGGCGGGTTCGCCCCTCCACTTT; CDR3aa: CASSMAGSPLHF
v_gene: TRBV21-1; d_gene: -; abundance: once; j_gene: TRBJ1-2; CDR3nt: TGTGCCAGCAGCAAAGAGGAGGGACAGGGCTCTAACTATGGCTACACCTTC; CDR3aa: CASSKEEGQGSNYGYTF
v_gene: TRBV19; d_gene: -; abundance: once; j_gene: TRBJ2-1; CDR3nt: TGTGCCAGTAGTTATTCAGGGAACGAATACAAGCAGTTCTTC; CDR3aa: CASSYSGNEYKQFF
v_gene: TRBV3-1/TRBV3-2; d_gene: -; abundance: -; j_gene: TRBJ1-1; CDR3nt: TGTGCCAGCAGCCAAGAGCCGAGATACACTGAAGCTTTCTTT; CDR3aa: CASSQEPRYTEAFF
v_gene: TRBV7-2; d_gene: TRBD2; abundance: -; j_gene: TRBJ2-1; CDR3nt: TGTGCCAGCAGCCTCCAGCGGGGGGCTTACAATGAGCAGTTCTTC; CDR3aa: CASSLQRGAYNEQFF
v_gene: TRBV27; d_gene: -; abundance: -; j_gene: TRBJ2-7; CDR3nt: TGTGCCAGCAGTTTTAGGAGGGAAAGACCCTACGAGCAGTACTTC; CDR3aa: CASSFRRERPYEQYF
v_gene: TRBV4-1; d_gene: TRBD1; abundance: -; j_gene: TRBJ2-6; CDR3nt: TGCGCCTCAACCGGGACAGGGGAGGCTGGGGCCAACGTCCTGACTTTC; CDR3aa: CASTGTGEAGANVLTF
v_gene: TRBV4-3; d_gene: -; abundance: -; j_gene: TRBJ2-3; CDR3nt: TGCGCCAGCAGCCGAGGTCGGAGCACAGATACGCAGTATTTT; CDR3aa: CASSRGRSTDTQYF
v_gene: TRBV5-1; d_gene: TRBD2; abundance: -; j_gene: TRBJ2-1; CDR3nt: TGCGCCAGCAGCTTGAGCGGGGCGGACAATGAGCAGTTCTTC; CDR3aa: CASSLSGADNEQFF
v_gene: TRBV18; d_gene: -; abundance: -; j_gene: TRBJ1-2; CDR3nt: TGTGCCAGCTCACCACCCAGGGATGGAGGCTACACCTTC; CDR3aa: CASSPPRDGGYTF
v_gene: TRBV10-3; d_gene: TRBD1; abundance: once; j_gene: TRBJ1-2; CDR3nt: TGTGCCATCAGTGAGCGGGGACAGGGTACAGATGGCTACACCTTC; CDR3aa: CAISERGQGTDGYTF
v_gene: TRBV4-2; d_gene: TRBD1; abundance: -; j_gene: TRBJ1-2; CDR3nt: TGTGCCAGCAGCCAGCCCCTAGGACAGGGTTCCGGCTACACCTTC; CDR3aa: CASSQPLGQGSGYTF
v_gene: TRBV20-1; d_gene: TRBD1; abundance: -; j_gene: TRBJ1-2; CDR3nt: TGCAGGGGCGGGACAGTCTATGGCTACACCTTC; CDR3aa: CRGGTVYGYTF
v_gene: TRBV7-6; d_gene: -; abundance: once; j_gene: TRBJ2-5; CDR3nt: TGTGCCAGCAGCTTCGGACAGCAAGAGACCCAGTACTTC; CDR3aa: CASSFGQQETQYF
v_gene: TRBV19; d_gene: -; abundance: -; j_gene: TRBJ1-1; CDR3nt: TGTGCCAGCCATCGCGGGCCCCGCGCCACTGAAGCTTTCTTT; CDR3aa: CASHRGPRATEAFF
v_gene: TRBV6-5; d_gene: TRBD1; abundance: -; j_gene: TRBJ1-1; CDR3nt: TGTGCCAGCAGTTACTCCCTCCGGGGCAGGGGGACTGAAGCTTTCTTT; CDR3aa: CASSYSLRGRGTEAFF
v_gene: TRBV29-1; d_gene: -; abundance: -; j_gene: TRBJ2-5; CDR3nt: TGCAGCGTTACCACCGGGACCCAGTACTTC; CDR3aa: CSVTTGTQYF
v_gene: TRBV6-6; d_gene: -; abundance: -; j_gene: TRBJ1-2; CDR3nt: TGTGCCAGCAGCCCCGGACAATGGAAGCCGGAAGGCTACACCTTC; CDR3aa: CASSPGQWKPEGYTF
v_gene: TRBV28; d_gene: TRBD1; abundance: -; j_gene: TRBJ1-5; CDR3nt: TGTGCCAGCAGTTTCGGGACAGGGGCGGTTAGCAATCAGCCCCAGCATTTT; CDR3aa: CASSFGTGAVSNQPQHF
v_gene: TRBV7-3; d_gene: -; abundance: -; j_gene: TRBJ2-3; CDR3nt: TGTGCCAGCAGCGCCAGTTTGGGGCGAGATACGCAGTATTTT; CDR3aa: CASSASLGRDTQYF
v_gene: TRBV2; d_gene: -; abundance: few; j_gene: TRBJ2-2; CDR3nt: TGTGCCAGCAATGCAGAAAACACCGGGGAGCTGTTTTTT; CDR3aa: CASNAENTGELFF
v_gene: TRBV18; d_gene: TRBD1; abundance: -; j_gene: TRBJ1-1; CDR3nt: TGTGCCAGCTCACCGAGGACAGGGGGGTTAAACACTGAAGCTTTCTTT; CDR3aa: CASSPRTGGLNTEAFF
v_gene: TRBV3-1/TRBV3-2; d_gene: -; abundance: -; j_gene: TRBJ1-2; CDR3nt: TGTGCCAGCAGCCAAGTCGCGGACAGTAGGGGCTACACCTTC; CDR3aa: CASSQVADSRGYTF
v_gene: TRBV28; d_gene: -; abundance: -; j_gene: TRBJ1-1; CDR3nt: TGTGCCAGCCATACTACTTCCAGGGTTGAGTTCGCTGAAGCTTTCTTT; CDR3aa: CASHTTSRVEFAEAFF
v_gene: TRBV6-5; d_gene: -; abundance: -; j_gene: TRBJ1-1; CDR3nt: TGTGCCAGCAGTTACACACCACAGGGATTCACTGAAGCTTTCTTT; CDR3aa: CASSYTPQGFTEAFF
v_gene: TRBV7-2; d_gene: TRBD1; abundance: -; j_gene: TRBJ1-5; CDR3nt: TGTGCCAGCAGCTTTGGACAGGGGAATCAGCCCCAGCATTTT; CDR3aa: CASSFGQGNQPQHF
v_gene: TRBV9; d_gene: -; abundance: -; j_gene: TRBJ1-2; CDR3nt: TGTGCCAGCAGCGGTCAAAACTATGGCTACACCTTC; CDR3aa: CASSGQNYGYTF
v_gene: TRBV9; d_gene: TRBD2; abundance: once; j_gene: TRBJ2-5; CDR3nt: TGTGCCAGCAGCCACACAACCGGGACTAGCAGAACCAATCTCCAAGAGACCCAGTACTTC; CDR3aa: CASSHTTGTSRTNLQETQYF
v_gene: TRBV29-1; d_gene: TRBD1; abundance: once; j_gene: TRBJ2-1; CDR3nt: TGCAGCGTTCTCGACAGGGGGCTCTTCAATGAGCAGTTCTTC; CDR3aa: CSVLDRGLFNEQFF
v_gene: TRBV7-2; d_gene: -; abundance: -; j_gene: TRBJ1-1; CDR3nt: TGTGCCAGCAGCTTAGCGCAGCTCCAGGACACTGAAGCTTTCTTT; CDR3aa: CASSLAQLQDTEAFF
v_gene: TRBV18; d_gene: TRBD2; abundance: -; j_gene: TRBJ2-1; CDR3nt: TGTGCCAGCTCACCGGCTAGCGGGGGGTCCAGCTCCTACAATGAGCAGTTCTTC; CDR3aa: CASSPASGGSSSYNEQFF
v_gene: TRBV19; d_gene: TRBD1; abundance: -; j_gene: TRBJ1-4; CDR3nt: TGTGCCAGTAGTGTGGGGACAGATGAAAAACTGTTTTTT; CDR3aa: CASSVGTDEKLFF
v_gene: TRBV24-1; d_gene: -; abundance: -; j_gene: TRBJ2-5; CDR3nt: TGTGCCACCAGTGATTTCCGGGACACTGAGACCCAGTACTTC; CDR3aa: CATSDFRDTETQYF
v_gene: TRBV6-5; d_gene: TRBD2; abundance: once; j_gene: TRBJ2-1; CDR3nt: TGTGCCAGCAGGATAGCGGGGGCCTCCTACAATGAGCAGTTCTTC; CDR3aa: CASRIAGASYNEQFF
v_gene: TRBV3-1/TRBV3-2; d_gene: -; abundance: -; j_gene: TRBJ1-4; CDR3nt: TGTGCCAGCAGCCTACAGGGCCCTAATGAAAAACTGTTTTTT; CDR3aa: CASSLQGPNEKLFF
v_gene: TRBV4-2; d_gene: TRBD1; abundance: -; j_gene: TRBJ1-4; CDR3nt: TGTGCCAGCAGCCCCCACAGGGGTGGAGAAAAACTGTTTTTT; CDR3aa: CASSPHRGGEKLFF
v_gene: TRBV7-3; d_gene: TRBD2; abundance: -; j_gene: TRBJ2-5; CDR3nt: TGTGCCAGCAGCCCTAGCGGGGGGGCGGGAGAAGAGACCCAGTACTTC; CDR3aa: CASSPSGGAGEETQYF
v_gene: TRBV28; d_gene: -; abundance: -; j_gene: TRBJ2-7; CDR3nt: TGTGCCAGCAGTTTAGCACAGTACGAGCAGTACTTC; CDR3aa: CASSLAQYEQYF
v_gene: TRBV7-9; d_gene: -; abundance: -; j_gene: TRBJ2-5; CDR3nt: TGTGCCAGCAGCGATATGACAGGTTACCAAGAGACCCAGTACTTC; CDR3aa: CASSDMTGYQETQYF
v_gene: TRBV11-2; d_gene: TRBD1; abundance: -; j_gene: TRBJ2-7; CDR3nt: TGTGCCAGCAGCGCAAACCCGGGACAGGGGGTAGGCGAGCAGTACTTC; CDR3aa: CASSANPGQGVGEQYF
v_gene: TRBV27; d_gene: TRBD1; abundance: -; j_gene: TRBJ2-7; CDR3nt: TGTGCCAGCACCCACCGGGACAGGGTTTCACGGGAGCAGTACTTC; CDR3aa: CASTHRDRVSREQYF
v_gene: TRBV4-2; d_gene: TRBD2; abundance: -; j_gene: TRBJ2-5; CDR3nt: TGTGCCAGCAGCCAAGGAGCGGGGGCGCTGGGGGAGACCCAGTACTTC; CDR3aa: CASSQGAGALGETQYF
v_gene: TRBV10-3; d_gene: -; abundance: once; j_gene: TRBJ2-1; CDR3nt: TGTGCCATCCGACAGCAGGACAATGAGCAGTTCTTC; CDR3aa: CAIRQQDNEQFF
v_gene: TRBV4-2; d_gene: TRBD2; abundance: once; j_gene: TRBJ2-5; CDR3nt: TGTGCCAGCAGCCCGAGGACTAGCGGGGGGGCAGAGGAGACCCAGTACTTC; CDR3aa: CASSPRTSGGAEETQYF
v_gene: TRBV7-8; d_gene: -; abundance: -; j_gene: TRBJ1-6; CDR3nt: TGTGCCAGCAGCTTAGTTCTTAATTCACCCCTCCACTTT; CDR3aa: CASSLVLNSPLHF
v_gene: TRBV5-1; d_gene: TRBD2; abundance: -; j_gene: TRBJ2-5; CDR3nt: TGCGCCAGCAGCTCGACTAGCGGGGGGCCGGAGACCCAGTACTTC; CDR3aa: CASSSTSGGPETQYF
v_gene: TRBV15; d_gene: TRBD2; abundance: -; j_gene: TRBJ2-3; CDR3nt: TGTGCCACCAGCAGGCTTGGCGCGGGGGGACCTACAGATACGCAGTATTTT; CDR3aa: CATSRLGAGGPTDTQYF
v_gene: TRBV5-5; d_gene: -; abundance: -; j_gene: TRBJ2-1; CDR3nt: TGTGCCAGCAGCTTGGGGGGAGAGAATGAGCAGTTCTTC; CDR3aa: CASSLGGENEQFF
v_gene: TRBV6-2/TRBV6-3; d_gene: TRBD2; abundance: -; j_gene: TRBJ2-5; CDR3nt: TGTGCCAGCAGTCAACCTGGGACTAGCGGCCAAGAGACCCAGTACTTC; CDR3aa: CASSQPGTSGQETQYF
v_gene: TRBV28; d_gene: -; abundance: once; j_gene: TRBJ1-5; CDR3nt: TGTGCCAGCAGTTTCGGGGGAGTGAGCAATCAGCCCCAGCATTTT; CDR3aa: CASSFGGVSNQPQHF